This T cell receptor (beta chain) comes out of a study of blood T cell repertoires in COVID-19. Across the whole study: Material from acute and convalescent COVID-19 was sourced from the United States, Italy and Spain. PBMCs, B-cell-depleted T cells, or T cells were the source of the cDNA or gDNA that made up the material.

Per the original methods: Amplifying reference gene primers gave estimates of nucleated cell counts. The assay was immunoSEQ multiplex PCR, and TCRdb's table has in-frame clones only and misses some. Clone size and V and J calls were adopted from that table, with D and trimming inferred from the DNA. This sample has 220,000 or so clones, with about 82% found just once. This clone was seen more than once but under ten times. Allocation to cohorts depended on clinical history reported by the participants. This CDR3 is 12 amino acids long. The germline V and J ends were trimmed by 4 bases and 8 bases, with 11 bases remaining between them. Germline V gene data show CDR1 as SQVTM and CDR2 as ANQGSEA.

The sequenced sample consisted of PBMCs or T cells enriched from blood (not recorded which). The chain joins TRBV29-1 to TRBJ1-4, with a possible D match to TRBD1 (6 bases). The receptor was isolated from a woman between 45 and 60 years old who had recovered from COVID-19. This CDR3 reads CSVAAGEEKLFF. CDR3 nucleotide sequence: TGCAGCGTTGCGGCAGGGGAAGAAAAACTGTTTTTT.